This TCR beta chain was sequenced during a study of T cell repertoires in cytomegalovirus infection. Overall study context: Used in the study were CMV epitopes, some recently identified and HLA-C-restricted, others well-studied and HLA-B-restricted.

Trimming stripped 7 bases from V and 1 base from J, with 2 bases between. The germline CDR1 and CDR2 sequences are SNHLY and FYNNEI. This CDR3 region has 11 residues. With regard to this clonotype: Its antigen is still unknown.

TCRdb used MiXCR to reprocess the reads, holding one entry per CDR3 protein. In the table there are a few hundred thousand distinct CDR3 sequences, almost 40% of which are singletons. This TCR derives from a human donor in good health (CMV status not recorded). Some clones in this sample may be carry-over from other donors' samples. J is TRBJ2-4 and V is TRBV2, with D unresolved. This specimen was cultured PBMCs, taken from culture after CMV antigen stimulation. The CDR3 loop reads CASTAKNIQYF. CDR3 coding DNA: TGTGCCAGCACGGCCAAAAACATTCAGTACTTC.